Below, one T cell receptor beta chain is given with its context. Its antigen has not been determined. No much larger clonotype is one base removed from it; base qualities were not supplied. This sample stems from a study of shared clonotypes between healthy human individuals (dated by TCRdb to the early 2020s). Notes on the research overall: A few men and two women, aged 18 to 49 years, made up the cohort. To estimate repertoire size and how much clonotype sharing occurs between individuals, the study deeply sequenced the blood TCR repertoires of five healthy adults. Leukapheresis yielded between about 0.85 and 9 billion PBMCs per donor. Per donor, three plates each were used for CD4 naive and CD4 memory, two for CD8 naive, and one for CD8 memory. Libraries were prepared and TCR repertoires were sequenced by different laboratories using diverse techniques, in order to increase sequencing depth and limit assay-specific biases.

Using the deep immunoSEQ assay, TCR CDR3 regions were amplified from genomic DNA by multiplex PCR. Genomic DNA extracted from each cell subset was distributed evenly over all wells of several immunoSEQ 96-well plates, and each plate served as one replicate. Each replicate PCR for sorted subsets received about 180 ng genomic DNA, equal to about 30,000 T cell genomes. Purified libraries were measured with a Qubit 3.0 fluorometer, size-checked on a Bioanalyzer 2100, and measured again with the KAPA Library Quantification kit. Every immunoSEQ 96-well plate was sequenced on a dedicated single-read 150-cycle Illumina NextSeq 550 flow cell. The study's own analysis went as follows. Because the immunoSEQ output included only junctional sequences and no quality scores, the filtering could not be the same as the filtering used for full-length reads. To assign V/J genes and CDR3, sequences were annotated against IMGT germline references using PyIR, a Python wrapper for IgBLAST v1.9. Any read was removed if the V/J assignment was weak (E-value above 1e-6), the CDR3 was missing, or the read contained stop codons, out-of-frame junctions, or ambiguous translated residues. V3J clonotypes were defined as sequences sharing an identical inferred V gene, J gene, and CDR3 amino acid sequence. Percentage overlap between repertoires was computed as shared unique clonotypes divided by the size of the smaller repertoire. Repertoire richness was assessed with RTK rarefaction, the Chao1 estimator, and Recon v2.1 estimates of unobserved clonotypes. Generation probabilities were computed with OLGA for all TCRbeta clonotypes obtained by the gDNA method from a few donors. Entries here come from immuneACCESS through TCRdb and include only in-frame sequences with V and J called. Some clones fail to appear in such tables; in the studies checked, an unresolved V gene covers under half of the shortfall, and the cause of the remainder is unknown. The DNA gave D and trimming, while V, J and clone size come from that table. Here the sample has roughly 2.1 million clones; around 93% occur a single time. The ten largest clones take up 1.5% to 2% of the sample.

Study-wide conclusions, independent of this receptor: Larger estimated clonotype richness was generally found for naive subsets than for memory subsets. Sampling was limited to blood, and TCR repertoires in tissue likely differ from TCR repertoires in blood. Because the study included only a small number of donors, the genetic and exposure-history diversity represented was limited. Based on pairwise subsampling, the degree of clonotype sharing among donors was expected to be affected by sequencing depth. Compared with non-shared clonotypes, clonotypes shared by all four sorted-subset donors had higher generation probabilities. Incomplete sequencing was indicated by rarefaction of sorted-subset datasets, despite the large sequencing depth. Roughly 5.2% of naive CD4, roughly 3.5% of naive CD8, roughly 2.5% of memory CD4, and around 0.4% of memory CD8 clonotypes were shared across several donors.

Deletion took 3 bases off V and 0 bases off J, with a span of 9 bases between the germline ends. CDR1 and CDR2 are drawn from the germline V gene (reference sequence): WNHNN, SYGVQD. Measured from the cysteine to the phenylalanine, the CDR3 is 14 residues long. Just the 42-base CDR3 DNA is kept, in frame starting at base 1. CD8 naive samples consisted of CD45RO-negative cells that were positively selected for CCR7, yielding a CD45RA+CCR7+ population without TemRA cells. The donors were healthy, HIV-negative adults who had no recently reported acute infections or vaccinations. Every donor was a Caucasian adult residing in Nashville, Tennessee, USA. Blood was obtained by leukapheresis, after which PBMCs were separated by Ficoll-Histopaque density gradient centrifugation and cryopreserved in liquid nitrogen vapor phase. Purity and quantity of every magnetically sorted T cell population were checked by analytical flow cytometry. From each sorted fraction, genomic DNA was isolated and quantified by UV absorbance on a Nanodrop 2000c.

This chain is built from TRBV10-1 and TRBJ2-7; the D gene remains uncertain. Sequences were obtained from naive CD8+ T cells from PBMCs. The sample's cell subset or site label, decoded: CD45RA+CCR7+. The origin of this receptor is a man younger than 30 in good health. Some clones in this sample may be carry-over from other donors' samples. At the DNA level, the sequence is TGCGCCAGCAGTGACAGAAAAGTCTCCTACGAGCAGTACTTC. Translation gives CASSDRKVSYEQYF.